This entry lists 29 T cell receptor beta chains sequenced from one sample in a study of blood T cells in healthy people across ages. PCR was performed a second time for 7 to 11 cycles using a sample-barcoded 5' primer and a J-beta primer mix. TCRdb re-derived calls from the 5' RACE reads in MiXCR, one entry per CDR3 protein. The table has roughly 1,000,000 distinct CDR3 sequences, 25% seen once. These records were also assigned to another study, of T cells of mothers and their children.

The sequenced sample was blood. The receptors derive from a girl aged 2-15 years in good health.

V gene TRBV12-3 or TRBV12-4 combines with J gene TRBJ2-1, with a weak D call TRBD1 (7 bases). Near its end, the DNA agrees better with TRBJ2-7, so the J call may be wrong. The CDR3 runs 13 residues. This CDR3 reads CASSSDREVEQYF. The CDR3 DNA follows: TGTGCCAGCAGTTCCGACAGGGAGGTCGAGCAGTACTTC.

The chain is built from TRBV14 and TRBJ1-1; TRBD1 matches 7 bases. The V gene end was trimmed by 3 bases and the J gene end by 4 bases; junction bases not matched to a gene: 2. Germline CDR1 reads SGHDN; CDR2 reads FVKESK. The CDR3 sequence is 13 residues long. CDR3 sequence (DNA): TGTGCCAGCAGCCATTCAGGGGGCACTGAAGCTTTCTTT. Translated, it gives CASSHSGGTEAFF.

This clonotype was observed many times. The J gene is TRBJ2-5, the V gene TRBV7-2, with TRBD2 matching 10 bases. The CDR3 contains 14 residues. Germline V lookup: CDR1 SGHTA, CDR2 FQGNSA. V lost 7 bases to trimming and J lost 3 bases; unmatched junction nucleotides: 5. Written as DNA, the CDR3 is TGTGCCAGCACGATCGGACTAGCGGAAGAGACCCAGTACTTC. This gives the protein CASTIGLAEETQYF. The full variable domain, in which reference TRBV7-2 and TRBJ2-5 provide the parts outside the CDR3, is GAGVSQSPSNKVTEKGKDVELRCDPISGHTALYWYRQSLGQGLEFLIYFQGNSAPDKSGLPSDRFSAERTGGSVSTLTIQRTQQEDSAVYLCASTIGLAEETQYFGPGTRLLVL.

This clonotype occurred a few times. The chain carries TRBV14 and TRBJ2-7, with D unclear. The germline CDR1 and CDR2 sequences are SGHDN and FVKESK. V was shortened by 0 bases and J by 3 bases, with 6 bases between the two germline ends. This CDR3 is built from 13 residues. CDR3 nucleotide sequence: TGTGCCAGCAGCCAAGAGTTGCGCTACGAGCAGTACTTC. Encoded protein: CASSQELRYEQYF.

This clonotype was seen only a few times. The rearrangement uses TRBV4-2 and TRBJ2-1, with unresolved D. CDR3 length: 13 residues. The V and J ends lost 1 base and 8 bases respectively, with 9 bases between them. Germline V gene data show CDR1 as LGHNA and CDR2 as YNFKEQ. The CDR3: CASSQAGGYEQFF. In DNA, the CDR3 is TGTGCCAGCAGCCAAGCGGGTGGCTATGAGCAGTTCTTC.

This chain uses TRBV7-9 with TRBJ1-4; D is unclear. There are 12 residues in the CDR3. V gave up 2 bases and J gave up 7 bases, with 5 bases separating them. Germline CDR1 and CDR2: SEHNR and FQNEAQ (reference sequence). CDR3 loop: CASSLQPEKLFF. In DNA, the CDR3 is TGTGCCAGCAGCTTACAGCCTGAAAAACTGTTTTTT.

The genes are TRBV7-2 and TRBJ2-5, with D unclear. Germline lookup yields CDR1 SGHTA and CDR2 FQGNSA. The V end lost 6 bases, the J end lost 5 bases, and 13 bases lay between the germline ends. The CDR3 covers 13 residues. The CDR3 nucleotides are TGTGCCAGCAGGAAGACTGCGGTGGAGACCCAGTACTTC. It translates to CASRKTAVETQYF.

The rearrangement joins TRBV7-2 to TRBJ2-5, with D possibly matching TRBD2 (6 bases). The germline V gene has CDR1 SGHTA and CDR2 FQGNSA. V lost 5 bases to trimming and J lost 5 bases, with 24 bases between them. This CDR3 has 17 amino acids. The CDR3 region has the DNA TGTGCCAGCAGCACCAAGGGTCTAGCGAACAAGCAGGAGACCCAGTACTTC. It yields the protein CASSTKGLANKQETQYF. The variable domain in full, with the rest retrieved from reference TRBV7-2 and TRBJ2-5, is GAGVSQSPSNKVTEKGKDVELRCDPISGHTALYWYRQSLGQGLEFLIYFQGNSAPDKSGLPSDRFSAERTGGSVSTLTIQRTQQEDSAVYLCASSTKGLANKQETQYFGPGTRLLVL.

The chain joins TRBV9 to TRBJ2-7, with D unclear. Germline lookup yields CDR1 SGDLS and CDR2 YYNGEE. This CDR3 is built from 13 residues. The V end lost 0 bases, the J end lost 4 bases, and 8 bases lay between the germline ends. DNA of the CDR3: TGTGCCAGCAGCGTAGTCGAAGGGTACGAGCAGTACTTC. Translated, it gives CASSVVEGYEQYF.

The rearrangement uses TRBV7-9 and TRBJ2-6, with 7 nucleotides matching TRBD1. Germline lookup yields CDR1 SEHNR and CDR2 FQNEAQ (reference sequence). CDR3 length: 18 residues. V gave up 4 bases and J gave up 3 bases; unmatched junction bases: 12. CDR3 DNA sequence: TGTGCCAGCAGCTCTCCCACAGGGGATGGCTTTGGGGCCAACGTCCTGACTTTC. This encodes CASSSPTGDGFGANVLTF.

This clonotype has only a few counts. V usage is TRBV28 and J usage is TRBJ1-5; TRBD1 matches at 7 bases. The CDR3 runs 16 residues. Germline V gene sequence: CDR1 MDHEN, CDR2 SYDVKM. With 2 bases clipped from V and 0 bases from J, the junction kept 4 bases outside the gene matches. CDR3 in DNA: TGTGCCAGCAGTTTAATAACAGGGGATAGCAATCAGCCCCAGCATTTT. As protein: CASSLITGDSNQPQHF.

The V and J genes are TRBV5-1 and TRBJ1-2, with a weak D call TRBD1 (5 bases). Germline values: CDR1 SGHRS, CDR2 YFSETQ. V lost 4 bases to trimming and J lost 8 bases, with 15 bases between them. CDR3 length: 13 amino acids. DNA for the CDR3: TGCGCCAGCAGCGATTTTCAGGGAAACGGCTACACCTTC. The encoded protein is CASSDFQGNGYTF. The entire variable domain, with the rest obtained from reference TRBV5-1 and TRBJ1-2, is as follows: KAGVTQTPRYLIKTRGQQVTLSCSPISGHRSVSWYQQTPGQGLQFLFEYFSETQRNKGNFPGRFSGRQFSNSRSEMNVSTLELGDSALYLCASSDFQGNGYTFGSGTRLTVV.

This clonotype showed up just once. The junction departs from germline at one end; a sequencing error may be responsible. The chain has TRBV5-1 and TRBJ2-1; D remains ambiguous. This CDR3 is built from 16 residues. The germline gives CDR1 SGHRS, CDR2 YFSETQ. CDR3 amino acids: CASSLVGSASYYEQFF. In DNA form, the CDR3 reads TGCGCCAGCAGCTTGGTAGGATCCGCGTCCTACTATGAGCAGTTCTTC.

This clonotype was picked up a small number of times. The genes are TRBV7-8 and TRBJ1-2, with 7 positions matching TRBD1. Trimming took 5 bases from V and 3 from J; bases not matched to a gene: 12. CDR3 length equals 16 residues. CDR1 SGHVS and CDR2 FQNEAQ come from the germline V gene. CDR3 amino acids: CASSPRPRGKDYGYTF. CDR3 nucleotide sequence: TGTGCCAGCAGCCCCCGCCCCAGGGGGAAGGACTATGGCTACACCTTC. Full variable domain (missing parts from reference TRBV7-8 and TRBJ1-2): GAGVSQSPRYKVAKRGQDVALRCDPISGHVSLFWYQQALGQGPEFLTYFQNEAQLDKSGLPSDRFFAERPEGSVSTLKIQRTQQEDSAVYLCASSPRPRGKDYGYTFGSGTRLTVV.

The chain links TRBV10-2 to TRBJ2-7, with D unclear. The germline gives CDR1 WSHSY, CDR2 SAAADI. The CDR3 loop spans 13 amino acids. V lost 6 bases and J 6 bases, leaving 15 bases between the germline ends. CDR3 coding DNA: TGCGCCAGCAGACGTGGAGAGGCAACCGAGCAGTACTTC. Translated: CASRRGEATEQYF.

The chain employs TRBV20-1 and TRBJ2-4; TRBD1 matches at 7 bases. Looked up from germline, CDR1 is DFQATT and CDR2 is SNEGSKA (reference sequence). With V trimmed by 1 base and J by 5 bases, 5 bases remained unmatched. The length of the CDR3 is 14 residues. The CDR3 loop reads CSARAFRGQNIQYF. CDR3 DNA: TGCAGTGCTAGAGCCTTTAGGGGGCAAAACATTCAGTACTTC.

This chain connects TRBV20-1 to TRBJ1-2; the D gene is possibly TRBD1 (5 bases). The CDR3 covers 14 residues. Trimming took off 6 bases at V and 0 bases at J, with 14 bases between the two ends. CDR1 and CDR2 from the germline V gene are DFQATT and SNEGSKA (reference sequence). In DNA form, the CDR3 reads TGCAGTGCCCTAATGGGGGGAACTAACTATGGCTACACCTTC. The encoded protein is CSALMGGTNYGYTF.

This clonotype showed up just a few times. J is TRBJ2-1 and V is TRBV29-1; 7 nucleotides agree with TRBD2. The V gene's germline CDR1 is SQVTM and CDR2 ANQGSEA. This CDR3 has 16 residues. The trim removed 2 bases at V and 1 base at J, leaving 8 bases unmatched. The CDR3 spells CSVESVREGSYNEQFF. CDR3 bases: TGCAGCGTTGAAAGTGTCAGGGAGGGGTCCTACAATGAGCAGTTCTTC.

This clonotype was counted a few times. The chain employs TRBV12-3 or TRBV12-4 and TRBJ1-2; TRBD1 matches 9 bases. CDR3 size: 13 residues. Trimming took 6 bases from V and 4 from J; bases not matched to a gene: 3. Written as DNA, the CDR3 is TGTGCCAGCAGGGGGACAGGGACCTATGGCTACACCTTC. Translation gives CASRGTGTYGYTF.

The table lists this clonotype with a few counts. The rearrangement uses TRBV29-1 and TRBJ1-1; D gene ambiguous. Germline assignment: CDR1 SQVTM and CDR2 ANQGSEA. V shed 4 bases and J shed 2 bases, with 11 bases lying between them. This CDR3 spans 13 amino acids. The CDR3: CSVAFLSNTEAFF. The CDR3 coding sequence is TGCAGCGTTGCCTTTTTATCTAACACTGAAGCTTTCTTT.

This chain connects TRBV27 to TRBJ2-2; D is possibly TRBD2 (5 bases). CDR3 length equals 11 residues. Germline CDR1 reads MNHEY; CDR2 reads SMNVEV (reference sequence). The V end was cut by 8 bases, the J end by 4 bases, with 5 bases between. The CDR3 sequence is CASGSTGELFF. The CDR3, as DNA: TGTGCCAGCGGGAGCACCGGGGAGCTGTTTTTT.

This chain connects TRBV12-3 or TRBV12-4 to TRBJ2-7; 7 bases fit TRBD2. V lost 5 bases, J lost 4 bases, and 11 bases stayed unmatched. This CDR3 region has 15 residues. The CDR3 nucleotides read TGTGCCAGCAGTCCCCACCGGGACTACGAGTACGAGCAGTACTTC. Amino acid sequence: CASSPHRDYEYEQYF.

This clonotype was found once. J is TRBJ1-6 and V is TRBV20-1; no clear D. Germline values: CDR1 DFQATT, CDR2 SNEGSKA (reference sequence). CDR3 length equals 16 residues. The V end lost 0 bases, the J end lost 6 bases, and 15 bases lay between the germline ends. The chain's CDR3 is CSAREAHGLSNSPLHF. The CDR3 DNA reads as TGCAGTGCTAGAGAGGCCCACGGGTTGAGTAATTCACCCCTCCACTTT.

The V and J genes are TRBV28 and TRBJ2-5; D is perhaps TRBD1 (6 bases). TRBJ2-7 matches the DNA end more closely, so the J call is doubtful. The V gene's germline CDR1 is MDHEN and CDR2 SYDVKM. The CDR3 totals 17 residues. The CDR3 sequence is CASSPGLRTALSYEQYF. The CDR3 DNA follows: TGTGCCAGCAGCCCAGGCCTCCGGACAGCTCTCTCCTACGAGCAGTACTTC.

This clonotype has only a few counts. The rearrangement joins TRBV29-1 to TRBJ2-5; the match to TRBD2 covers 12 bases. The CDR3 loop spans 13 amino acids. Germline loops: CDR1 SQVTM, CDR2 ANQGSEA. The V gene end was trimmed by 4 bases and the J gene end by 5 bases; junction bases not matched to a gene: 2. CDR3 residues: CSVALAGGETQYF. In nucleotides, the CDR3 is TGCAGCGTTGCTCTAGCGGGAGGGGAGACCCAGTACTTC. Using reference TRBV29-1 and TRBJ2-5 for the parts outside the CDR3, the full variable domain is SAVISQKPSRDICQRGTSLTIQCQVDSQVTMMFWYRQQPGQSLTLIATANQGSEATYESGFVIDKFPISRPNLTFSTLTVSNMSPEDSSIYLCSVALAGGETQYFGPGTRLLVL.

This clonotype was found a few times. The chain combines TRBV6-5 with TRBJ2-7, with D uncertain. The germline V gene encodes CDR1 MNHEY and CDR2 SVGAGI. Trimming left V 4 bases short and J 2 bases short, with 18 bases between. The CDR3 extends over 16 amino acids. CDR3 in amino acids: CASSSRKGWFPYEQYF. The DNA for the CDR3 is TGTGCCAGCAGTTCTCGTAAGGGTTGGTTCCCCTACGAGCAGTACTTC.

A single count supports this clonotype. The genes are TRBV29-1 and TRBJ2-3; D is undetermined. In germline, CDR1 is SQVTM, CDR2 ANQGSEA. The V end lost 5 bases, the J end lost 4 bases, and 13 bases lay between the germline ends. The CDR3 sequence is 13 residues long. CDR3 in amino acids: CSVPTVVSDTQYF. The CDR3 coding sequence is TGCAGCGTTCCTACAGTAGTATCAGATACGCAGTATTTT.

This clonotype was found a few times. The CDR3 nucleotides are TGCGCCAGCAGCTTGGTGGCTCGTAGGGAGGAGACCCAGTACTTC. Encoded protein: CASSLVARREETQYF. The rearrangement links TRBV5-1 to TRBJ2-5, with D maybe TRBD2 (5 bases). The germline gives CDR1 SGHRS, CDR2 YFSETQ. CDR3 length: 15 amino acids. V was clipped by 0 bases and J by 5 bases, with 14 bases between them.

A few counts support this clonotype. This chain joins TRBV7-9 and TRBJ2-1; TRBD2 matches 10 bases. The germline V gene has CDR1 SEHNR and CDR2 FQNEAQ (reference sequence). The CDR3 length is 15 residues. Trimming at V came to 8 bases and at J to 1 base, leaving 5 bases not matched to a gene. For the CDR3, the DNA is TGTGCCAGCTGCCCTAGCGGGGGTTCCTACAATGAGCAGTTCTTC. Translation: CASCPSGGSYNEQFF.